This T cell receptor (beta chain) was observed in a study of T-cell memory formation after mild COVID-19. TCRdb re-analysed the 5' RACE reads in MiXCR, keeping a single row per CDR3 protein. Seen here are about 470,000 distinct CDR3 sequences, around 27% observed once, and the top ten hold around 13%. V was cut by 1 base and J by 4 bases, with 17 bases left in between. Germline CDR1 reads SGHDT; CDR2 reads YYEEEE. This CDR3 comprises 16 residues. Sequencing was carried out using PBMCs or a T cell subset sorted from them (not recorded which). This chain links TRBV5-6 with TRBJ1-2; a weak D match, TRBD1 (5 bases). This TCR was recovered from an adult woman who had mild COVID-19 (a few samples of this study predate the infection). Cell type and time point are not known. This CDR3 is CASSLWWQGGAYGYTF. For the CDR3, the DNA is TGTGCCAGCAGCTTGTGGTGGCAGGGTGGGGCCTATGGCTACACCTTC.